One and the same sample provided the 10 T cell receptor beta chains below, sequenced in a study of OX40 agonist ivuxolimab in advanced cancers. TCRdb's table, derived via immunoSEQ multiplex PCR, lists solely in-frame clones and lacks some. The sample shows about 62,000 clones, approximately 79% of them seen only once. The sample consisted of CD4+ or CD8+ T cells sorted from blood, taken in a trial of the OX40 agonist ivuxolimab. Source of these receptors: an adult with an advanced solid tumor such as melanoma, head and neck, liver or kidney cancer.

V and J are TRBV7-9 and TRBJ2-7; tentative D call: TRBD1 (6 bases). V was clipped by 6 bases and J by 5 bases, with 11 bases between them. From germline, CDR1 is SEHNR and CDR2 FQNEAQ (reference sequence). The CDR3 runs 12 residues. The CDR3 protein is CASSSGVHEQYF. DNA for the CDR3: TGTGCCAGCAGTTCAGGGGTCCACGAGCAGTACTTC.

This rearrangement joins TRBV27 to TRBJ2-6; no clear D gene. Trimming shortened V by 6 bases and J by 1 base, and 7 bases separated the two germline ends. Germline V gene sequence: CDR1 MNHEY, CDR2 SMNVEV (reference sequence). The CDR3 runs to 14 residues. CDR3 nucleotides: TGTGCCAGCAGCTCCGGGTCTGGGGCCAACGTCCTGACTTTC. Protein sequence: CASSSGSGANVLTF.

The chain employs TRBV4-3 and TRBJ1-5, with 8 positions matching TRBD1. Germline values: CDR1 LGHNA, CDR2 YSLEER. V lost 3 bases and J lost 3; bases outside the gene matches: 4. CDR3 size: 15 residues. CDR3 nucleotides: TGCGCCAGCAGCCACGGACAGGGACCCAATCAGCCCCAGCATTTT. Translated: CASSHGQGPNQPQHF.

Here the CDR3 DNA reads TGTGCCAGCAGCCAAGGGACCAGGAACAATGAGCAGTTCTTC. This encodes CASSQGTRNNEQFF. The rearrangement links TRBV7-6 to TRBJ2-1; D tentatively reads TRBD1 or TRBD2 (5 bases each). This CDR3 has 14 residues. V lost 5 bases and J 5 bases, leaving 13 bases between the germline ends. CDR1 is SGHVS, CDR2 FNYEAQ, per germline.

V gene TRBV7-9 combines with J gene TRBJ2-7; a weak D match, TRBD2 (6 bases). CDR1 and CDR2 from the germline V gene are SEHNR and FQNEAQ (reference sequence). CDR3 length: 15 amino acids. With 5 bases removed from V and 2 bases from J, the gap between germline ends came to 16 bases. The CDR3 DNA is TGTGCCAGCAGCCCAGGGCATGGCGGGACCTACGAGCAGTACTTC. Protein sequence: CASSPGHGGTYEQYF.

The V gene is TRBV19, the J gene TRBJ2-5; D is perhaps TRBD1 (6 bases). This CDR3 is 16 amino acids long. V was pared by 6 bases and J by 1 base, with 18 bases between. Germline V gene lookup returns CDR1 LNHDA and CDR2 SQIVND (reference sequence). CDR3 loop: CASRTTGKQVQETQYF. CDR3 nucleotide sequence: TGTGCCAGTAGAACCACAGGGAAACAGGTCCAAGAGACCCAGTACTTC.

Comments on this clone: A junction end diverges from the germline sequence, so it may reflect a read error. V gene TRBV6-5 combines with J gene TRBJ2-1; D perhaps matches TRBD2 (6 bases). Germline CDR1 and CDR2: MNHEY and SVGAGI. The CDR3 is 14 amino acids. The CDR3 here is CAISSREVGGEQFF. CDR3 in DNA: TGTGCCATCAGTAGCCGGGAAGTGGGGGGTGAGCAGTTCTTC.

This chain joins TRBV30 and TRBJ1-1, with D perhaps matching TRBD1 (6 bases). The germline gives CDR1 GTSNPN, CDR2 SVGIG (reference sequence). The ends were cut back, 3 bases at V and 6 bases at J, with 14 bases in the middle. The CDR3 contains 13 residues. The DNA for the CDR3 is TGTGCCTGGAGCCACGGAGGGGGGTCTGAAGCTTTCTTT. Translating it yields CAWSHGGGSEAFF.

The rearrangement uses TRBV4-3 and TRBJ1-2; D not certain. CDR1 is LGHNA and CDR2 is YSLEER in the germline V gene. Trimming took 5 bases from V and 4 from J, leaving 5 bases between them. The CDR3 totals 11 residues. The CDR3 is CASSRGYGYTF. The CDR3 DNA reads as TGCGCCAGCAGCAGAGGCTATGGCTACACCTTC.

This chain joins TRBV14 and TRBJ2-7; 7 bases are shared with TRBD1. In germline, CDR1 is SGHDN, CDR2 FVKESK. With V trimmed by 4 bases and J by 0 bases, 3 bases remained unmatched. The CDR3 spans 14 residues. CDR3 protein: CASSRDSSSYEQYF. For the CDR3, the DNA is TGTGCCAGCAGCCGGGACAGCAGCTCCTACGAGCAGTACTTC.